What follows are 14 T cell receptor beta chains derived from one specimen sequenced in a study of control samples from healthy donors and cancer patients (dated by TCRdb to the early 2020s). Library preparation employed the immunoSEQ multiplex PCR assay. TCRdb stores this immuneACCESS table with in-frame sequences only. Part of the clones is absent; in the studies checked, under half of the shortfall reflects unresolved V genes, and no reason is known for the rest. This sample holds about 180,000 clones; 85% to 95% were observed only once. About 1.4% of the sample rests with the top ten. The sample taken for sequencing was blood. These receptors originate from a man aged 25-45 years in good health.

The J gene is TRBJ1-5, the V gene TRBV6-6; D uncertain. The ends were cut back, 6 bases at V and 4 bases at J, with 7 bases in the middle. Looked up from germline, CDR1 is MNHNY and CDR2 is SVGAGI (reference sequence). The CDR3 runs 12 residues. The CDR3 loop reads CASSSGNQPQHF. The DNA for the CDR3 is TGTGCCAGCAGCTCCGGGAATCAGCCCCAGCATTTT.

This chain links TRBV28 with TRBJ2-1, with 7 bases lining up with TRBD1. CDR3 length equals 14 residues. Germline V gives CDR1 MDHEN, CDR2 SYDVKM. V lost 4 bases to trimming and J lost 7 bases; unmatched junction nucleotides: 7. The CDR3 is CASSSRTGLNEQFF. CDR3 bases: TGTGCCAGCAGTTCGCGGACAGGATTAAATGAGCAGTTCTTC.

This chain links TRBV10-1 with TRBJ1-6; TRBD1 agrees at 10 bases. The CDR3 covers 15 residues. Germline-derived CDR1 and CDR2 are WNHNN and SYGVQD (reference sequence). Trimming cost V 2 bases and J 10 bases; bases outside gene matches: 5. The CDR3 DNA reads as TGCGCCAGCAGTGAGGGGACAGGGGTAGGCTCACCCCTCCACTTT. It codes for CASSEGTGVGSPLHF.

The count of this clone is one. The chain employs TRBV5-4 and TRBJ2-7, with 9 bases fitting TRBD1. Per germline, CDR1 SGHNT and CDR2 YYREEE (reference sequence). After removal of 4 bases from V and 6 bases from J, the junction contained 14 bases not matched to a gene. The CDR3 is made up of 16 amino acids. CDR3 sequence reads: CASSMSQGASWREQYF. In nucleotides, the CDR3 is TGTGCCAGCAGCATGTCACAGGGGGCTAGCTGGCGCGAGCAGTACTTC.

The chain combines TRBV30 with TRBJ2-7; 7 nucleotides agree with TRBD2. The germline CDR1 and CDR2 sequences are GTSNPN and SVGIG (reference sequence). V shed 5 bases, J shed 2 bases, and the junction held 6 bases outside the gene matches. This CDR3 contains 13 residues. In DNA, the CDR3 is TGTGCCTGGGACGGGGGGTCCCCCTACGAGCAGTACTTC. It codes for CAWDGGSPYEQYF. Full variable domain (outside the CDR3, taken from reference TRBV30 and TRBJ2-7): SQTIHQWPATLVQPVGSPLSLECTVEGTSNPNLYWYRQAAGRGLQLLFYSVGIGQISSEVPQNLSASRPQDRQFILSSKKLLLSDSGFYLCAWDGGSPYEQYFGPGTRLTVT.

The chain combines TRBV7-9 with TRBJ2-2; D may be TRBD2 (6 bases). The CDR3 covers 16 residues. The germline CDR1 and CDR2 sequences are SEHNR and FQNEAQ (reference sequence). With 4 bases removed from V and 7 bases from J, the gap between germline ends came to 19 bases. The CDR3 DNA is TGTGCCAGCAGCTCACTGGGACTCCCTGGGGTCGGGGAGCTGTTTTTT. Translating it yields CASSSLGLPGVGELFF. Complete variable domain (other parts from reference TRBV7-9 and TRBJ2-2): DTGVSQNPRHKITKRGQNVTFRCDPISEHNRLYWYRQTLGQGPEFLTYFQNEAQLEKSRLLSDRFSAERPKGSFSTLEIQRTEQGDSAMYLCASSSLGLPGVGELFFGEGSRLTVL.

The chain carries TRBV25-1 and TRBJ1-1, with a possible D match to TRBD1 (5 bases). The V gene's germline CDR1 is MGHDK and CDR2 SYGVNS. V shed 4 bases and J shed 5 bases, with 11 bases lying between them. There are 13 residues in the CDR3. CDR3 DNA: TGTGCCAGCAGTGGTGGGGGGGTGACTGAAGCTTTCTTT. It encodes CASSGGGVTEAFF.

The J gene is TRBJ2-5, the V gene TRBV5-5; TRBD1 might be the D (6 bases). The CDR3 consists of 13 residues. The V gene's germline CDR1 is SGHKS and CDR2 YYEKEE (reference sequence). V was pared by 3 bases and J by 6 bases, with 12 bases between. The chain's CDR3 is CASSSGHMKTQYF. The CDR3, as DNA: TGTGCCAGCAGCTCGGGACATATGAAGACCCAGTACTTC.

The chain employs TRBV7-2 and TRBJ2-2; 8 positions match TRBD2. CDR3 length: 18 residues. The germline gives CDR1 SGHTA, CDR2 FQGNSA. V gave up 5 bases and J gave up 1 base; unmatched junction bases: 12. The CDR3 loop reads CASSPPSGRGENTGELFF. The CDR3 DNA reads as TGTGCCAGCAGCCCGCCTTCCGGGAGGGGGGAGAACACCGGGGAGCTGTTTTTT.

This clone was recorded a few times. The CDR3 DNA follows: TGTGCCAGCAGCCCCCCTGGACAGGGGGTCAATGGCTACACCTTC. Its translation: CASSPPGQGVNGYTF. J is TRBJ1-2 and V is TRBV7-8, with 10 bases fitting TRBD1. With 5 bases clipped from V and 6 bases from J, the junction kept 9 bases outside the gene matches. Germline V gene sequence: CDR1 SGHVS, CDR2 FQNEAQ. The CDR3 consists of 15 residues.

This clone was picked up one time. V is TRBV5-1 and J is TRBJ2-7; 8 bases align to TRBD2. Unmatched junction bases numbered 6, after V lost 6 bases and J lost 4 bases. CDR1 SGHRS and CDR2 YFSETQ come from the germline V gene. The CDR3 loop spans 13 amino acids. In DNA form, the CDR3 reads TGCGCCAGCAATCGGGAGGGGGGGTACGAGCAGTACTTC. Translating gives CASNREGGYEQYF.

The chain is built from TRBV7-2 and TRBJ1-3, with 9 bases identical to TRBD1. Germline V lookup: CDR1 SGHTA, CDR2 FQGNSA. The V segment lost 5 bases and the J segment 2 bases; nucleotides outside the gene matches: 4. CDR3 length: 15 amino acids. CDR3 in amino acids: CASSPDRGAGNTIYF. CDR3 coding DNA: TGTGCCAGCAGCCCGGACAGGGGTGCTGGAAACACCATATATTTT.

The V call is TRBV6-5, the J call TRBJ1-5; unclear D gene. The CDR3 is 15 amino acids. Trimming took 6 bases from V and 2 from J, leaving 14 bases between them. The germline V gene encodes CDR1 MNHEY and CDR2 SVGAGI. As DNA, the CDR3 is TGTGCCAGCAGAGGTGTCGGCCAGCGCAATCAGCCCCAGCATTTT. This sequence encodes CASRGVGQRNQPQHF.

CDR3 amino acids: CASGAGEDEQFF. In DNA form, the CDR3 reads TGCGCCAGCGGAGCGGGAGAGGATGAGCAGTTCTTC. The chain combines TRBV5-1 with TRBJ2-1; 8 bases map to TRBD2. CDR1 is SGHRS and CDR2 is YFSETQ in the germline V gene. This CDR3 has 12 amino acids. J lost 8 bases, V lost 7 bases, and 5 bases had no gene match.